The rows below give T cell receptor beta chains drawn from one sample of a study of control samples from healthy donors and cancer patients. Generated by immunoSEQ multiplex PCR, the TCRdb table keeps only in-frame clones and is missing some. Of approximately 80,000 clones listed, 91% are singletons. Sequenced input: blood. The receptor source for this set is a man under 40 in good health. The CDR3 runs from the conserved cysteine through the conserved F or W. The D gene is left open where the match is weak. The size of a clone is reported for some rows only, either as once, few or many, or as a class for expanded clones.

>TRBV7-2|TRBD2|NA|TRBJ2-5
CASSLGRSAETQYF
TGTGCCAGCAGCCTCGGGAGGTCGGCAGAGACCCAGTACTTC
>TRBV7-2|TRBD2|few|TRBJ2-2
CGVRGGLNTGELFF
TGTGGAGTCCGCGGGGGGCTTAACACCGGGGAGCTGTTTTTT
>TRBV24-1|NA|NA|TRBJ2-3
CATSDGSTDTQYF
TGTGCCACCAGTGATGGTAGCACAGATACGCAGTATTTT
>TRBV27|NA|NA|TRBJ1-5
CASSLSAPNQPQHF
TGTGCCAGCAGTTTATCAGCGCCCAATCAGCCCCAGCATTTT
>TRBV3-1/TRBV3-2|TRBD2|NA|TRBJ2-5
CASSQGTSGGLQETQYF
TGTGCCAGCAGCCAAGGGACTAGCGGGGGGCTCCAAGAGACCCAGTACTTC
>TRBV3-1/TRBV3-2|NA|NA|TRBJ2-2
CASSQGTGELFF
TGTGCCAGCAGCCAAGGGACCGGGGAGCTGTTTTTT
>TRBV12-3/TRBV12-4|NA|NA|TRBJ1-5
CASSVGVGQPQHF
TGTGCCAGTTCAGTGGGAGTCGGTCAGCCCCAGCATTTT
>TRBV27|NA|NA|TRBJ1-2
CASSLSLSLTNYGYTF
TGTGCCAGCAGTCTCTCCCTAAGCCTGACTAACTATGGCTACACCTTC
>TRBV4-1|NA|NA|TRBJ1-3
CASSQEALGGNTIYF
TGCGCCAGCAGCCAAGAGGCCTTAGGGGGAAACACCATATATTTT
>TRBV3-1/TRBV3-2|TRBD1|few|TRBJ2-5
CASRQSTGFETQYF
TGTGCCAGCAGACAATCGACAGGGTTCGAGACCCAGTACTTC
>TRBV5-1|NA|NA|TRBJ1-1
CASSATALNTEAFF
TGCGCCAGCAGCGCGACAGCTTTGAACACTGAAGCTTTCTTT
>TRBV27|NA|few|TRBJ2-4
CASSSAGWVAKNIQYF
TGTGCCAGCAGTTCGGCCGGCTGGGTAGCCAAAAACATTCAGTACTTC
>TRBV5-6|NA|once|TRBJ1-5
CASSSDPYQPQHF
TGTGCCAGCAGCTCGGACCCCTACCAGCCCCAGCATTTT
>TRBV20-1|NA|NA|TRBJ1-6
CSASPRNSPLHF
TGCAGTGCTAGTCCTCGTAATTCACCCCTCCACTTT
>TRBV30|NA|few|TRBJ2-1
CAWSDGGSADEQFF
TGTGCCTGGAGTGATGGGGGTAGCGCGGATGAGCAGTTCTTC
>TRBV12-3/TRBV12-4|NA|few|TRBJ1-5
CASSLTGSQPQHF
TGTGCCAGCAGTTTAACAGGCAGTCAGCCCCAGCATTTT
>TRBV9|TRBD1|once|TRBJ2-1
CASSVEGPGQGVQFF
TGTGCCAGCAGCGTAGAGGGTCCTGGGCAGGGGGTCCAGTTCTTC
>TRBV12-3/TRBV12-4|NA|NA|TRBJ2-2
CASSAANTGELFF
TGTGCCAGCAGTGCAGCGAACACCGGGGAGCTGTTTTTT
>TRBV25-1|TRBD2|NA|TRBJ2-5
CASSDYWGGNIGETQYF
TGTGCCAGCAGTGATTACTGGGGGGGTAATATAGGGGAGACCCAGTACTTC
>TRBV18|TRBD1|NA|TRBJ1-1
CASSPQETGGLNTEAFF
TGTGCCAGCTCACCACAAGAGACAGGGGGATTGAACACTGAAGCTTTCTTT
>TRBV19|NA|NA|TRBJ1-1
CASSIFGGRVNTELWNTEAFF
TGTGCCAGTAGTATATTTGGTGGTCGTGTTAATACCGAGCTTTGGAACACTGAAGCTTTCTTT
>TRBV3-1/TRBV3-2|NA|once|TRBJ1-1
CASSQQTGMNTEAFF
TGTGCCAGCAGCCAACAGACAGGAATGAACACTGAAGCTTTCTTT
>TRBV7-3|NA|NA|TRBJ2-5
CASSSGETQYF
TGTGCCAGCAGCTCAGGAGAGACCCAGTACTTC
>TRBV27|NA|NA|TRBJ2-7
CASSSPGGEQYF
TGTGCCAGCAGTTCTCCCGGGGGCGAGCAGTACTTC
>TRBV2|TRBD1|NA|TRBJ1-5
CASTGGRGQEFPNQPQHF
TGTGCCAGCACCGGGGGCAGGGGACAGGAGTTTCCAAATCAGCCCCAGCATTTT
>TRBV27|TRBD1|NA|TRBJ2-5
CANDPLGTGKETQYF
TGTGCCAACGACCCCCTCGGGACAGGGAAAGAGACCCAGTACTTC
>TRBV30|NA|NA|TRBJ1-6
CAWSVRRDSPLHF
TGTGCCTGGAGTGTCCGGAGGGATTCACCCCTCCACTTT
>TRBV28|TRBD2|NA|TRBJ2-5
CASNGRGNVQETQYF
TGTGCCAGCAATGGGCGGGGGAACGTCCAAGAGACCCAGTACTTC
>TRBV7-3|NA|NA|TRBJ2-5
CASSLRGGRETQYF
TGTGCCAGCAGCTTAAGGGGGGGCCGTGAGACCCAGTACTTC
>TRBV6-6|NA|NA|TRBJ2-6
CASSLLPGANVLTF
TGTGCCAGCAGCCTTCTCCCTGGGGCCAACGTCCTGACTTTC
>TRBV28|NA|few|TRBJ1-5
CASSPMERGGGPQHF
TGTGCCAGCAGCCCCATGGAGAGGGGGGGCGGGCCCCAGCATTTT
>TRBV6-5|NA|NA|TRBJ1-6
CASSYRGKSPLHF
TGTGCCAGCAGTTACCGGGGGAAATCACCCCTCCACTTT
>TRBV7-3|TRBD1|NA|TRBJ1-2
CASSETGAYGYTF
TGTGCCAGCAGCGAGACAGGGGCCTATGGCTACACCTTC
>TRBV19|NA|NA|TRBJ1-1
CASSIVTGLLNTEAFF
TGTGCCAGTAGTATAGTAACGGGACTCTTGAACACTGAAGCTTTCTTT
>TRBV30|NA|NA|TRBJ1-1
CAWTPSQNTEAFF
TGTGCCTGGACCCCTAGCCAGAACACTGAAGCTTTCTTT
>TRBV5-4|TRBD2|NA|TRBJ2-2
CASSPGLAGGTGELFF
TGTGCCAGCAGCCCAGGTCTAGCGGGAGGCACCGGGGAGCTGTTTTTT
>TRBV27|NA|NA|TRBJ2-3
CASSPASTRTDTQYF
TGTGCCAGCAGTCCCGCGAGCACACGCACAGATACGCAGTATTTT
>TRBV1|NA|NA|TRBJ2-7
CTSSLSCPAGTKGYEQYF
TGCACCAGCAGCCTGTCTTGCCCCGCCGGGACCAAGGGGTACGAGCAGTACTTC
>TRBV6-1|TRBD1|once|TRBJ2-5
CASSDGQGAQAETQYF
TGTGCCAGCAGTGACGGACAGGGCGCTCAAGCGGAGACCCAGTACTTC
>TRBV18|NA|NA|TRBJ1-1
CASSSGTDTEAFF
TGTGCCAGCTCTTCCGGGACTGACACTGAAGCTTTCTTT
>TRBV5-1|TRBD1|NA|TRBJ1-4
CASSLPGTGNEKLFF
TGCGCCAGCAGCTTACCCGGGACAGGGAATGAAAAACTGTTTTTT
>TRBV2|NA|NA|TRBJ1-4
CASSELGPPQLLFF
TGTGCCAGCAGTGAACTGGGGCCCCCTCAATTACTGTTTTTT
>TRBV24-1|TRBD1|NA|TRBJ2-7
CATRNLTGGYEQYF
TGTGCCACCAGAAACCTTACAGGGGGCTACGAGCAGTACTTC
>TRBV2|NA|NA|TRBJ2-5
CAGQLSKGAQYF
TGTGCCGGGCAGTTATCTAAGGGTGCCCAGTACTTC
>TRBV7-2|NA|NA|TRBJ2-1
CASSLYMAGGENEQFF
TGTGCCAGCAGCTTATATATGGCCGGAGGTGAGAATGAGCAGTTCTTC
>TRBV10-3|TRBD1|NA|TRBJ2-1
CAISDGDRGRNEQFF
TGTGCCATCAGCGATGGGGACAGAGGGCGAAATGAGCAGTTCTTC
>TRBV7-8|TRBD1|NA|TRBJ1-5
CASRQGDNQPQHF
TGTGCCAGCCGTCAGGGGGATAATCAGCCCCAGCATTTT